The 4 T cell receptor beta chains below come from one sample, sequenced in a study of T cells in Graves' hyperthyroidism and ophthalmopathy (dated by TCRdb to between 2017 and 2020). Receptors were amplified or captured by multiplex PCR. Sequencing was performed on an Illumina HiSeq 2000. The TCR beta CDR3 regions were amplified from the RNA transcripts. The TCR CDR3 was subjected to a first round of RT-PCR using the HTBI primer set and the Qiagen OneStep RT-PCR kit. TCRdb applied fastp at Q25 and MiXCR to the public reads, then kept only in-frame beta chains. Entries that share a CDR3 protein sequence are merged under the most common genes and DNA. The sample contains about 720,000 distinct CDR3 sequences, approximately 19% of them found a single time. The ten most abundant clones make up around 17% of the sample. Sequencing input: blood. The receptors were sampled from a woman in her 50s with Graves' hyperthyroidism that later progressed to Graves' ophthalmopathy.

This clonotype was picked up a small number of times. The rearrangement joins TRBV6-5 to TRBJ1-4; the match to TRBD1 covers 8 bases. Germline V gene data show CDR1 as MNHEY and CDR2 as SVGAGI. The CDR3 is 17 residues long. The V and J ends lost 1 base and 0 bases, in that order; junction bases with no gene match: 4. The CDR3 spells CASSYYGGQATNEKLFF. CDR3 DNA: TGTGCCAGCAGTTACTACGGGGGACAGGCAACTAATGAAAAACTGTTTTTT.

This clonotype was observed a few times. The gene calls are TRBV20-1 and TRBJ1-1; tentatively, D is TRBD1 (6 bases). Trimming removed 5 bases from V and 3 bases from J, with 13 bases in between. The CDR3 loop spans 13 amino acids. Looked up from germline, CDR1 is DFQATT and CDR2 is SNEGSKA (reference sequence). CDR3 loop: CSARGGGDTEAFF. In DNA form, the CDR3 reads TGCAGTGCTCGGGGGGGCGGCGACACTGAAGCTTTCTTT.

This clonotype was seen at least ten times. The chain carries TRBV2 and TRBJ2-1; 8 nucleotides line up with TRBD1. Trimming cost V 6 bases and J 7 bases; bases outside gene matches: 11. The CDR3 loop spans 15 amino acids. Germline V gives CDR1 SNHLY, CDR2 FYNNEI. Written as DNA, the CDR3 is TGTGCCAGCAGGGACTTGACAGGGGCGCGGAATGAGCAGTTCTTC. Amino acids: CASRDLTGARNEQFF.

This clonotype has a count of ten or more. The V gene is TRBV10-3, the J gene TRBJ1-1, with D possibly TRBD1 on 6 matching bases. CDR1 is ENHRY and CDR2 is SYGVKD in the germline V gene. V lost 0 bases and J 1 base, leaving 12 bases between the germline ends. There are 16 residues in the CDR3. CDR3 residues: CAISESRTVQNTEAFF. The CDR3 nucleotides read TGTGCCATCAGTGAGTCTAGGACAGTTCAGAACACTGAAGCTTTCTTT.